A single sample is the source of the 32 T cell receptor beta chains below, sequenced in a study of cytomegalovirus exposure and HLA in healthy donors. 13 Jbeta primers and 60 Vbeta primers were used for the PCR. Clones were sequenced by immunoSEQ multiplex PCR, and TCRdb holds only the in-frame ones, with some missing. This table has about 150,000 clones, around 82% appearing once. Sequenced sample: PBMCs. These receptors came from a woman aged 40-49 years in good health and CMV-seropositive.

The chain has TRBV30 and TRBJ1-4; no reliable D call. Per germline, CDR1 GTSNPN and CDR2 SVGIG (reference sequence). This CDR3 spans 13 amino acids. With 3 bases removed from V and 8 bases from J, the gap between germline ends came to 13 bases. The CDR3: CAWRGGREEKLFF. As DNA, the CDR3 is TGTGCCTGGAGGGGCGGGCGTGAGGAAAAACTGTTTTTT.

This clone was counted a single time. The genes are TRBV15 and TRBJ2-3; TRBD2 might be the D (5 bases). V lost 5 bases to trimming and J lost 0 bases, with 12 bases between them. Germline-derived CDR1 and CDR2 are LNHNV and YYDKDF (reference sequence). This CDR3 has 15 residues. The CDR3 DNA reads TGTGCCACCAGCCTCGGAGAGGGCAGCACAGATACGCAGTATTTT. Amino acid sequence: CATSLGEGSTDTQYF. Variable domain in full (rest from reference TRBV15 and TRBJ2-3): DAMVIQNPRYQVTQFGKPVTLSCSQTLNHNVMYWYQQKSSQAPKLLFHYYDKDFNNEADTPDNFQSRRPNTSFCFLDIRSPGLGDTAMYLCATSLGEGSTDTQYFGPGTRLTVL.

This clone was picked up a small number of times. V gene TRBV7-9 combines with J gene TRBJ2-1; 8 bases match TRBD2. The CDR3 has 14 amino acids. The V segment lost 5 bases and the J segment 6 bases; nucleotides outside the gene matches: 6. Germline CDR1 SEHNR, CDR2 FQNEAQ (reference sequence). The CDR3 loop is CASSKSGSPNEQFF. Written as DNA, the CDR3 is TGTGCCAGCAGCAAGAGCGGGAGTCCCAATGAGCAGTTCTTC.

The chain links TRBV5-1 to TRBJ2-7; no clear D. V lost 5 bases to trimming and J lost 0 bases, with 12 bases between them. Germline V gene data show CDR1 as SGHRS and CDR2 as YFSETQ. The CDR3 loop spans 14 amino acids. In nucleotides, the CDR3 is TGCGCCAGCAGATATTGGCAGAACTCCTACGAGCAGTACTTC. Its protein is CASRYWQNSYEQYF.

The chain links TRBV2 to TRBJ2-1; the match to TRBD2 covers 9 bases. CDR3 length: 16 residues. CDR1 is SNHLY and CDR2 is FYNNEI in the germline V gene. Germline trimming cut 3 bases from V and 3 bases from J; bases unmatched to any gene: 6. CDR3 bases: TGTGCCAGCAGTGAGTTTGAAGCGGGAGGCTACAATGAGCAGTTCTTC. Amino acid sequence: CASSEFEAGGYNEQFF.

The chain uses TRBV5-1 and TRBJ2-5; 8 nucleotides line up with TRBD2. The CDR3 sequence is 13 residues long. V shed 7 bases, J shed 4 bases, and the junction held 6 bases outside the gene matches. Germline V gene data show CDR1 as SGHRS and CDR2 as YFSETQ. The CDR3 DNA follows: TGCGCCAGCCACACTAGCGGAGGAGAGACCCAGTACTTC. It yields the protein CASHTSGGETQYF.

V and J are TRBV19 and TRBJ1-5; maybe TRBD1 (5 bases). CDR1 is LNHDA and CDR2 is SQIVND in the germline V gene (reference sequence). The CDR3 contains 15 residues. The germline V and J ends were trimmed by 1 base and 4 bases, with 11 bases remaining between them. The CDR3 region is CASSIGGTSNQPQHF. DNA for the CDR3: TGTGCCAGTAGTATAGGGGGGACTTCGAATCAGCCCCAGCATTTT.

Comments on this clone: Mismatch with germline at one junction end may stem from a read error. Other nucleotide sequences from this sample produce the same CDR3. The rearrangement joins TRBV29-1 to TRBJ1-1; 9 bases are shared with TRBD1. Germline lookup yields CDR1 SQVTM and CDR2 ANQGSEA. The length of the CDR3 is 15 residues. The DNA of the CDR3 is TGCAGCGTTGAAGATCGGGGGACAGGGAACACTGAAGCCTTCTTT. Protein product: CSVEDRGTGNTEAFF.

The rearrangement uses TRBV6-1 and TRBJ1-1, with TRBD1 as a possible D gene (6 bases). The CDR3 covers 14 residues. CDR1 MNHNS and CDR2 SASEGT come from the germline V gene. Trimming shortened V by 7 bases and J by 1 base, and 13 bases separated the two germline ends. The CDR3 loop reads CASTRGDTNTEAFF. DNA for the CDR3: TGTGCCAGCACCCGGGGGGACACGAACACTGAAGCTTTCTTT.

The V call is TRBV6-5, the J call TRBJ1-2; 10 bases are shared with TRBD1. V dropped 6 bases and J dropped 7; count of bases not matched to a gene: 8. Per germline, CDR1 MNHEY and CDR2 SVGAGI. The CDR3 spans 14 residues. DNA for the CDR3: TGTGCCAGCAGACCCCCCGGACAGGGGGGTGGCTACACCTTC. Translating gives CASRPPGQGGGYTF.

This chain connects TRBV4-2 to TRBJ1-1; D is unresolved. The germline gives CDR1 LGHNA, CDR2 YNFKEQ. Trimming shortened V by 4 bases and J by 3 bases, and 15 bases separated the two germline ends. The CDR3 is made up of 15 amino acids. CDR3 sequence: CASSLDLGWDTEAFF. CDR3 nucleotides: TGTGCCAGCAGCCTCGACCTCGGGTGGGACACTGAAGCTTTCTTT.

This chain connects TRBV11-3 to TRBJ2-3; TRBD2 matches at 7 bases. CDR1 is SGHNT and CDR2 is YENEEA in the germline V gene. CDR3 length: 15 residues. Trimming at V came to 6 bases and at J to 1 base, leaving 7 bases not matched to a gene. DNA of the CDR3: TGTGCCAGCAGGGGGGGGAGATTTGGCACAGATACGCAGTATTTT. Its translation: CASRGGRFGTDTQYF.

The V and J genes are TRBV27 and TRBJ2-3; D perhaps matches TRBD2 (6 bases). The CDR3 is 15 amino acids. The germline gives CDR1 MNHEY, CDR2 SMNVEV (reference sequence). The germline V and J ends were trimmed by 2 bases and 3 bases, with 12 bases remaining between them. The CDR3 is CASSLRSGLTDTQYF. The CDR3 DNA follows: TGTGCCAGCAGTTTACGGAGCGGGCTAACAGATACGCAGTATTTT.

The gene calls are TRBV25-1 and TRBJ2-4, with 9 positions matching TRBD2. After removal of 3 bases from V and 8 bases from J, the junction contained 14 bases not matched to a gene. CDR1 and CDR2 from the germline V gene are MGHDK and SYGVNS. The CDR3 is 17 amino acids. This chain's CDR3 is CASSDLLGAGGSDIQYF. CDR3 sequence (DNA): TGTGCCAGCAGTGATTTATTAGGAGCGGGAGGTAGTGACATTCAGTACTTC. Filled out from reference TRBV25-1 and TRBJ2-4, the complete variable domain reads EADIYQTPRYLVIGTGKKITLECSQTMGHDKMYWYQQDPGMELHLIHYSYGVNSTEKGDLSSESTVSRIRTEHFPLTLESARPSHTSQYLCASSDLLGAGGSDIQYFGAGTRLSVL.

The chain joins TRBV2 to TRBJ2-1; 9 bases agree with TRBD1. Losses at the gene ends were 8 bases for V and 7 bases for J; bases not matched to a gene: 3. This CDR3 has 12 residues. Germline-derived CDR1 and CDR2 are SNHLY and FYNNEI. This chain's CDR3 is CASGGQGNEQFF. In DNA form, the CDR3 reads TGTGCCAGCGGAGGACAGGGGAATGAGCAGTTCTTC. Based on the CDR3 plus reference TRBV2 and TRBJ2-1, the full variable domain is EPEVTQTPSHQVTQMGQEVILRCVPISNHLYFYWYRQILGQKVEFLVSFYNNEISEKSEIFDDQFSVERPDGSNFTLKIRSTKLEDSAMYFCASGGQGNEQFFGPGTRLTVL.

The chain joins TRBV28 to TRBJ2-6; TRBD1 aligns across 9 bases. Per germline, CDR1 MDHEN and CDR2 SYDVKM. The CDR3 sequence is 19 residues long. V shed 6 bases, J shed 4 bases, and the junction held 16 bases outside the gene matches. This CDR3 reads CASRLQRQGGPVGANVLTF. In DNA, the CDR3 is TGTGCCAGCAGGCTTCAAAGACAGGGGGGACCTGTAGGGGCCAACGTCCTGACTTTC. The whole variable domain, remainder taken from reference TRBV28 and TRBJ2-6, is DVKVTQSSRYLVKRTGEKVFLECVQDMDHENMFWYRQDPGLGLRLIYFSYDVKMKEKGDIPEGYSVSREKKERFSLILESASTNQTSMYLCASRLQRQGGPVGANVLTFGAGSRLTVL.

The chain has TRBV5-1 and TRBJ2-7, with 9 bases that match TRBD1. Germline trimming cut 4 bases from V and 3 bases from J; bases unmatched to any gene: 5. The germline V gene encodes CDR1 SGHRS and CDR2 YFSETQ. The CDR3 runs 14 residues. The CDR3 reads CASSPGQGYYEQYF. The CDR3 DNA follows: TGCGCCAGCAGCCCGGGACAGGGTTACTACGAGCAGTACTTC.

The chain links TRBV11-1 to TRBJ2-1, with TRBD2 identical over 10 bases. The CDR3 has 16 amino acids. Trimming at V came to 2 bases and at J to 6 bases, leaving 7 bases not matched to a gene. In germline, CDR1 is SGHAT, CDR2 FQDESV (reference sequence). As DNA, the CDR3 is TGTGCCAGCAGCTTAACCCCTAGCGGGAGTAGCAATGAGCAGTTCTTC. Translation: CASSLTPSGSSNEQFF.

V usage is TRBV5-1 and J usage is TRBJ2-5; TRBD1 matches at 7 bases. This CDR3 is built from 17 residues. After removal of 3 bases from V and 7 bases from J, the junction contained 18 bases not matched to a gene. Germline V CDR1 and CDR2: SGHRS, YFSETQ. CDR3 sequence reads: CASSSLFLGQASRTQYF. CDR3 DNA sequence: TGCGCCAGCAGCTCGCTCTTCTTAGGACAGGCCTCTAGGACCCAGTACTTC.

This chain links TRBV14 with TRBJ2-5, with D possibly being TRBD1 (6 bases). Trimming pared 1 base from V and 5 bases from J, leaving 17 bases between. Germline V gives CDR1 SGHDN, CDR2 FVKESK. The CDR3 extends over 16 amino acids. This CDR3 is CASSQGQVRLLETQYF. CDR3 nucleotide sequence: TGTGCCAGCAGCCAAGGACAGGTTCGTCTGCTGGAGACCCAGTACTTC. The complete variable domain, with remaining parts taken from reference TRBV14 and TRBJ2-5, reads EAGVTQFPSHSVIEKGQTVTLRCDPISGHDNLYWYRRVMGKEIKFLLHFVKESKQDESGMPNNRFLAERTGGTYSTLKVQPAELEDSGVYFCASSQGQVRLLETQYFGPGTRLLVL.

This chain links TRBV2 with TRBJ1-5; 7 positions agree with TRBD1. Germline V gives CDR1 SNHLY, CDR2 FYNNEI. V shed 10 bases, J shed 1 base, and the junction held 1 base outside the gene matches. The CDR3 runs to 12 residues. CDR3 DNA sequence: TGTGCCACACAGGGGAGCAATCAGCCCCAGCATTTT. Translation: CATQGSNQPQHF.

The rearrangement uses TRBV28 and TRBJ2-7; 8 bases match TRBD2. After removal of 6 bases from V and 3 bases from J, the junction contained 10 bases not matched to a gene. The CDR3 runs to 15 residues. Germline CDR1 reads MDHEN; CDR2 reads SYDVKM. The CDR3 bases are TGTGCCAGCAGCCCCCCGGGGGGGACATACTACGAGCAGTACTTC. Residues: CASSPPGGTYYEQYF.

The gene calls are TRBV4-1 and TRBJ2-7; possible D gene TRBD2, 6 bases. Germline CDR1 is MGHRA and CDR2 is YSYEKL. Trimming shortened V by 0 bases and J by 6 bases, and 18 bases separated the two germline ends. CDR3 length equals 16 residues. The CDR3 DNA reads TGCGCCAGCAGCCAAGATGGGGGGACTGAGTTAAGCGAGCAGTACTTC. Translating it yields CASSQDGGTELSEQYF.

The chain recombines TRBV2 with TRBJ2-4; perhaps TRBD1 as D (6 bases). From germline, CDR1 is SNHLY and CDR2 FYNNEI. Trimming took 6 bases from V and 0 from J, leaving 12 bases between them. This CDR3 is 15 amino acids long. CDR3 nucleotide sequence: TGTGCCAGCAGACAGGGCTCCCTAGCCAAAAACATTCAGTACTTC. It translates to CASRQGSLAKNIQYF.

The V gene is TRBV5-5, the J gene TRBJ1-5, with 8 nucleotides matching TRBD1. This CDR3 contains 17 residues. Trimming cost V 4 bases and J 4 bases; bases outside gene matches: 13. Germline V gives CDR1 SGHKS, CDR2 YYEKEE (reference sequence). CDR3 in amino acids: CASSEFSDRGRNQPQHF. The DNA for the CDR3 is TGTGCCAGCAGCGAATTTAGCGACAGGGGTAGAAATCAGCCCCAGCATTTT.

V usage is TRBV5-1 and J usage is TRBJ2-7; 8 bases line up with TRBD1. The germline gives CDR1 SGHRS, CDR2 YFSETQ. The CDR3 is made up of 16 amino acids. With V trimmed by 4 bases and J by 6 bases, 15 bases remained unmatched. The CDR3 loop is CASSKTGVEGGIEQYF. CDR3 coding DNA: TGCGCCAGCAGCAAGACAGGGGTAGAGGGAGGCATCGAGCAGTACTTC. Full variable domain (remainder filled in from reference TRBV5-1 and TRBJ2-7): KAGVTQTPRYLIKTRGQQVTLSCSPISGHRSVSWYQQTPGQGLQFLFEYFSETQRNKGNFPGRFSGRQFSNSRSEMNVSTLELGDSALYLCASSKTGVEGGIEQYFGPGTRLTVT.

This clone was detected a few times. The gene calls are TRBV6-1 and TRBJ2-5, with TRBD1 as a possible D gene (5 bases). The V and J ends lost 7 bases and 4 bases respectively, with 16 bases between them. This CDR3 has 14 residues. Looked up from germline, CDR1 is MNHNS and CDR2 is SASEGT. The DNA of the CDR3 is TGTGCCAGCATTAGGACACTTGGACGAGAGACCCAGTACTTC. The encoded protein is CASIRTLGRETQYF.

The chain is built from TRBV19 and TRBJ2-1; D not resolved. CDR1 is LNHDA, CDR2 SQIVND, per germline (reference sequence). The ends were cut back, 4 bases at V and 4 bases at J, with 11 bases in the middle. The CDR3 contains 14 residues. The CDR3 DNA sequence: TGTGCCAGTAGTAAAGTTCTGGAGTACAATGAGCAGTTCTTC. Amino acid sequence: CASSKVLEYNEQFF.

The chain is built from TRBV7-3 and TRBJ2-3, with a possible D match to TRBD2 (5 bases). Germline V gives CDR1 SGHTA, CDR2 FQGTGA. The CDR3 has 14 residues. Trimming left V 2 bases short and J 0 bases short, with 6 bases between. The CDR3 DNA follows: TGTGCCAGCAGCTTAGCGGGCAGCACAGATACGCAGTATTTT. It translates to CASSLAGSTDTQYF.

The chain carries TRBV5-1 and TRBJ1-5; D gene ambiguous. Between the trimmed V and J ends, which lost 0 bases and 0 bases, there was a span of 4 bases. CDR1 is SGHRS and CDR2 is YFSETQ in the germline V gene. CDR3 length: 14 residues. CDR3 loop: CASSLDGSNQPQHF. The CDR3 bases are TGCGCCAGCAGCTTGGACGGTAGCAATCAGCCCCAGCATTTT.

The chain carries TRBV11-3 and TRBJ2-5; 11 positions agree with TRBD1. V lost 5 bases and J lost 2; bases outside the gene matches: 7. This CDR3 is 16 amino acids long. Per the germline V gene, CDR1 is SGHNT and CDR2 is YENEEA. The CDR3 DNA follows: TGTGCCAGCAGCGCCGGACAGGGGGCGTTTCAAGAGACCCAGTACTTC. It is translated as CASSAGQGAFQETQYF.

The chain employs TRBV10-1 and TRBJ2-4; D is possibly TRBD1 (6 bases). The CDR3 is made up of 14 amino acids. V lost 0 bases, J lost 6 bases, and 9 bases lay in between. Germline assignment: CDR1 WNHNN and CDR2 SYGVQD (reference sequence). CDR3 DNA sequence: TGCGCCAGCAGTGAGTCTGGGGGCAGAAACATTCAGTACTTC. Amino acid sequence: CASSESGGRNIQYF.